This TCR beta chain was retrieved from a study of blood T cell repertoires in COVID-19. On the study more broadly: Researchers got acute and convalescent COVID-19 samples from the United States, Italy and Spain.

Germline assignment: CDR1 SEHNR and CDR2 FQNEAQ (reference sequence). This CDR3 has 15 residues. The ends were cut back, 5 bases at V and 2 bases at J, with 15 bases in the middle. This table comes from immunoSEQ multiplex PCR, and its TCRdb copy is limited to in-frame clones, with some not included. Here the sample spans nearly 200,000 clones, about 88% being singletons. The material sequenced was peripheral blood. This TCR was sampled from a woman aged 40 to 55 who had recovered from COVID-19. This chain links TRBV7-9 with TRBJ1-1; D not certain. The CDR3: CASSILPDLNTEAFF. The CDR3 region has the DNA TGTGCCAGCAGCATACTCCCCGATCTAAACACTGAAGCTTTCTTT.